The source of this T cell receptor (beta chain) is a study of beta chain features in type 1 diabetes. The wider study: Cell yields, age and gender were similar between patients and healthy donors. Over all samples combined, 107,917,701 sorted cells were examined. Study results and limitations: TCRB CDR3s from Type 1 diabetes patients were moderately but significantly shorter in all four CD4+ subsets. In the patient group, naive, central memory and Treg TCRB repertoires seemed more alike than in the healthy donor group.

The whole isolated RNA underwent reverse transcription, so sequencing captured expressed TCRB transcripts. Clones were sequenced by immunoSEQ multiplex PCR, and TCRdb holds only the in-frame ones, with some missing. This table holds around 340,000 clones, around 9.7% found once. To note about this clone: Its specificity is unknown.

Every donor had blood drawn once into heparin, around 120 mL on average. The CDR3 totals 17 residues. Sequencing used central memory CD4+ T cells from blood. The TCR sequence derives from a man younger than 40 with type 1 diabetes. The chain combines TRBV21-1 with TRBJ1-5; the DNA was not used to check the table's D call, TRBD1. TRBV21-1 is deemed a pseudogene. CDR3 sequence (DNA): TGTGCCAGCAGCAAAGCGGACTTCAGGGGATTACATCAGCCCCAGCATTTT. This translates into CASSKADFRGLHQPQHF.